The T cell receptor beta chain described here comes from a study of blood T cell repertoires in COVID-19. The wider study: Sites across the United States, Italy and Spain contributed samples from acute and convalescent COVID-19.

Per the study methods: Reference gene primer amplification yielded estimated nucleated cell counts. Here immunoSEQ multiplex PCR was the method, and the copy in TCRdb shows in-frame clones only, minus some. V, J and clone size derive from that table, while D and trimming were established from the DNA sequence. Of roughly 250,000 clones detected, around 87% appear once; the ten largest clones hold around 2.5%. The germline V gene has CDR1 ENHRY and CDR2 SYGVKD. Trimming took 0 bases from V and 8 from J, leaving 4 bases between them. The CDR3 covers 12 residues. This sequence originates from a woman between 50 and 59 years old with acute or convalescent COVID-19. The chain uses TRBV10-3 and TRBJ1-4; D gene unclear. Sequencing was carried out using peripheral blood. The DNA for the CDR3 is TGTGCCATCAGTGAGTCGAGGGAAAAACTGTTTTTT. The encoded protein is CAISESREKLFF.